The 13 T cell receptor beta chains in this list originate from one sample, sequenced in a study of T-cell reconstitution after alpha-beta-depleted transplantation in children. It was with unique molecular identifiers that the TCRbeta library was prepared. From the PCR reads, TCRdb called clonotypes with MiXCR, one entry per CDR3 protein. The table lists 300,000 to 350,000 distinct CDR3 sequences, 23% of them singletons. The source was PBMCs, mostly from graft donor cells, collected 180 days after TCRalphabeta/CD19-depleted stem cell transplant. The source of these receptors is a male patient under 18 who had a stem cell transplant for acute lymphoblastic leukemia, so the T cells may come from the graft donor.

This sequence joins TRBV7-7 and TRBJ2-2, with 14 bases identical to TRBD2. CDR1 is SSHAT and CDR2 is FNYEAQ in the germline V gene (reference sequence). The CDR3 extends over 16 amino acids. Trimming took 4 bases from V and 5 from J; bases not matched to a gene: 3. CDR3 coding DNA: TGTGCCAGCAGCTCGGGGACTAGCGGGAGAACCGGGGAGCTGTTTTTT. Amino acid sequence: CASSSGTSGRTGELFF.

The V call is TRBV5-1, the J call TRBJ1-1, with D unresolved. Germline loops: CDR1 SGHRS, CDR2 YFSETQ. This CDR3 is built from 15 residues. V lost 0 bases and J lost 2, with 11 bases in between. CDR3 bases: TGCGCCAGCAGCTTGGCCGGGAACTTCAACACTGAAGCTTTCTTT. This translates into CASSLAGNFNTEAFF.

CDR3 DNA: TGTGCCAGCAGCATTAGGGACAGACTCTACAGCGGGGTCTATGGCTACACCTTC. This encodes CASSIRDRLYSGVYGYTF. J is TRBJ1-2 and V is TRBV7-8; 7 bases line up with TRBD1. There are 18 residues in the CDR3. Germline V lookup: CDR1 SGHVS, CDR2 FQNEAQ. V shed 5 bases, J shed 4 bases, and the junction held 19 bases outside the gene matches. The whole variable domain, filled in from reference TRBV7-8 and TRBJ1-2, reads GAGVSQSPRYKVAKRGQDVALRCDPISGHVSLFWYQQALGQGPEFLTYFQNEAQLDKSGLPSDRFFAERPEGSVSTLKIQRTQQEDSAVYLCASSIRDRLYSGVYGYTFGSGTRLTVV.

This clonotype occurred many times. The chain couples TRBV12-3 or TRBV12-4 to TRBJ2-1, with D maybe TRBD2 (5 bases). V lost 3 bases and J lost 9, with 12 bases in between. The CDR3 sequence is 13 residues long. The CDR3 coding sequence is TGTGCCAGCAGTTTCCGCAGACTACCTGAGCAGTTCTTC. It specifies CASSFRRLPEQFF.

The rearrangement joins TRBV27 to TRBJ2-6, with TRBD2 identical over 7 bases. Germline CDR1 is MNHEY and CDR2 is SMNVEV (reference sequence). This CDR3 has 18 amino acids. V gave up 3 bases and J gave up 1 base; unmatched junction bases: 9. The CDR3 DNA sequence: TGTGCCAGCAGTTTTCGGACTAGTGCTGAGTCTGGGGCCAACGTCCTGACTTTC. Translation gives CASSFRTSAESGANVLTF.

This clonotype was recorded a few times. The J gene is TRBJ2-7, the V gene TRBV9; D may be TRBD1 or TRBD2 (5 bases each). V lost 4 bases to trimming and J lost 5 bases, with 19 bases between them. In germline, CDR1 is SGDLS, CDR2 YYNGEE. There are 15 residues in the CDR3. CDR3 nucleotides: TGTGCCAGCAGCCCAGTGGGGGTCCTCTGGGACGAGCAGTACTTC. Amino acids: CASSPVGVLWDEQYF.

The rearrangement links TRBV5-5 to TRBJ1-5; the D is unclear. This CDR3 comprises 12 residues. The V end lost 0 bases, the J end lost 5 bases, and 3 bases lay between the germline ends. Per the germline V gene, CDR1 is SGHKS and CDR2 is YYEKEE (reference sequence). In nucleotides, the CDR3 is TGTGCCAGCAGCTTGGCTGATCAGCCCCAGCATTTT. Its translation: CASSLADQPQHF.

The chain combines TRBV3-1 with TRBJ2-7; 12 positions agree with TRBD2. The germline V gene has CDR1 LGHDT and CDR2 YNNKEL (reference sequence). V shed 1 base and J 6 bases; nucleotides not matched to a gene: 10. The CDR3 has 17 amino acids. The CDR3 loop reads CASSQVPFLAGGREQYF. In nucleotides, the CDR3 is TGTGCCAGCAGCCAAGTTCCCTTCCTAGCGGGAGGGCGCGAGCAGTACTTC.

This chain's CDR3 is CANRTGFRMGNTQYF. In nucleotides, the CDR3 is TGTGCCAACAGAACAGGGTTCAGAATGGGGAATACGCAGTATTTT. The chain carries TRBV7-9 and TRBJ2-3, with D perhaps matching TRBD1 (6 bases). Trimming shortened V by 10 bases and J by 7 bases, and 24 bases separated the two germline ends. From germline, CDR1 is SEHNR and CDR2 FQNEAQ (reference sequence). The CDR3 extends over 15 amino acids.

This clonotype was counted ten times or more. The V and J genes are TRBV5-5 and TRBJ2-1; tentative D call: TRBD1 (8 bases). The CDR3 covers 18 residues. Germline V gene data show CDR1 as SGHKS and CDR2 as YYEKEE (reference sequence). V lost 0 bases and J lost 4, with 20 bases in between. In DNA, the CDR3 is TGTGCCAGCAGCTTGGCCAAGGCGGGGGACAGGCCTTACAATGAGCAGTTCTTC. Encoded protein: CASSLAKAGDRPYNEQFF.

V and J are TRBV10-2 and TRBJ2-6; D uncertain. V dropped 8 bases and J dropped 0 bases, with 23 bases sitting between them. In germline, CDR1 is WSHSY, CDR2 SAAADI. This CDR3 has 19 residues. The CDR3 reads CASDPTRSGVGSGANVLTF. CDR3 DNA: TGCGCCAGCGACCCGACCCGAAGTGGAGTGGGCTCTGGGGCCAACGTCCTGACTTTC.

This clonotype was observed a handful of times. The chain has TRBV9 and TRBJ1-5, with D unclear. Between the trimmed V and J ends, which lost 0 bases and 5 bases, there was a span of 6 bases. The CDR3 consists of 13 residues. Per the germline V gene, CDR1 is SGDLS and CDR2 is YYNGEE. Here the CDR3 reads CASSVAAYQPQHF. The CDR3 DNA reads as TGTGCCAGCAGCGTAGCTGCCTATCAGCCCCAGCATTTT.

CDR3 nucleotides: TGTGCCAGCAGCTTGGGTAGCGGGAGTCACTACAATGAGCAGTTCTTC. Amino acid sequence: CASSLGSGSHYNEQFF. The chain links TRBV5-4 to TRBJ2-1; 9 bases agree with TRBD2. In germline, CDR1 is SGHNT, CDR2 YYREEE (reference sequence). V gave up 0 bases and J gave up 3 bases; unmatched junction bases: 4. The CDR3 is made up of 16 amino acids.